In terms of frequency, the clone carrying this T cell receptor beta chain is medium-sized. This CDR3 is built from 15 residues. The germline gives CDR1 SNHLY, CDR2 FYNNEI. These data originate in a study of monozygotic twins with inflammatory bowel disease. Total RNA, at roughly 3.5 ug, went into every TCR library. After re-calling the 5' RACE reads, TCRdb lists one entry per CDR3 protein, DNA absent. This sample's clone table lists tens of thousands of distinct CDR3 sequences. Sequenced sample: blood. This receptor was identified in a human donor with ulcerative colitis or Crohn's disease, or a healthy co-twin of an affected twin (not recorded which). The chain employs TRBV2 and TRBJ1-2; TCRdb outputs TRBD1, but without DNA this stays unchecked. CDR3: CASSAREVTSYGYTF. Together with reference TRBV2 and TRBJ1-2, the CDR3 gives the full variable domain: EPEVTQTPSHQVTQMGQEVILRCVPISNHLYFYWYRQILGQKVEFLVSFYNNEISEKSEIFDDQFSVERPDGSNFTLKIRSTKLEDSAMYFCASSAREVTSYGYTFGSGTRLTVV.